Presented here are 25 T cell receptor beta chains from one specimen sequenced in a study of T cell changes during pregnancy in multiple sclerosis. Only in-frame clones appear in the TCRdb table, and some are missing; sequencing was by immunoSEQ multiplex PCR. The repertoire holds 130,000 or so clones, with 95% to 98% as singletons. The starting material was peripheral blood, obtained after pregnancy. These receptors all come from a female donor with multiple sclerosis, enrolled in a pregnancy study.

The rearrangement links TRBV5-4 to TRBJ2-1, with 13 bases that match TRBD2. CDR3 length: 17 amino acids. Per germline, CDR1 SGHNT and CDR2 YYREEE (reference sequence). Unmatched junction bases numbered 10, after V lost 4 bases and J lost 6 bases. DNA for the CDR3: TGTGCCAGCAGCCCGGGAAGACTAGCGGGAGGATCCAATGAGCAGTTCTTC. It specifies CASSPGRLAGGSNEQFF.

The chain links TRBV6-1 to TRBJ2-7, with D perhaps TRBD2 (6 bases). There are 15 residues in the CDR3. Germline loops: CDR1 MNHNS, CDR2 SASEGT. The germline V and J ends were trimmed by 2 bases and 0 bases, with 11 bases remaining between them. Written as DNA, the CDR3 is TGTGCCAGCAGTGAATTAGCGGATTCCTCCTACGAGCAGTACTTC. It encodes CASSELADSSYEQYF.

The genes are TRBV15 and TRBJ2-3; the match to TRBD1 covers 7 bases. The J segment lost 2 bases and the V segment lost 7 bases, leaving 9 bases of the junction unmatched. This CDR3 has 15 amino acids. Germline lookup yields CDR1 LNHNV and CDR2 YYDKDF (reference sequence). CDR3 loop: CATNWDSLPTDTQYF. The CDR3 DNA reads TGTGCCACCAATTGGGACAGCCTACCCACAGATACGCAGTATTTT.

The gene calls are TRBV28 and TRBJ1-5, with D unclear. Germline-derived CDR1 and CDR2 are MDHEN and SYDVKM. This CDR3 has 12 amino acids. V was shortened by 8 bases and J by 3 bases, with 8 bases between the two germline ends. CDR3 sequence (DNA): TGTGCCAGCTGCATGGCCAATCAGCCCCAGCATTTT. It specifies CASCMANQPQHF.

The chain is built from TRBV2 and TRBJ2-7; 9 bases align to TRBD1. Trimming cost V 6 bases and J 1 base; bases outside gene matches: 1. Germline V CDR1 and CDR2: SNHLY, FYNNEI. CDR3 length equals 13 residues. The CDR3 region is CASRGQGSYEQYF. The CDR3 DNA reads TGTGCCAGCAGGGGACAGGGTTCCTACGAGCAGTACTTC.

The chain couples TRBV30 to TRBJ2-2; D is uncertain. The length of the CDR3 is 13 residues. Germline V gives CDR1 GTSNPN, CDR2 SVGIG (reference sequence). The germline V and J ends were trimmed by 2 bases and 5 bases, with 9 bases remaining between them. CDR3 in amino acids: CAWSQVGTGELFF. CDR3 nucleotide sequence: TGTGCCTGGAGTCAGGTTGGAACCGGGGAGCTGTTTTTT.

The count of this clone is one. The chain links TRBV29-1 to TRBJ2-7; 12 bases align to TRBD1. The germline CDR1 and CDR2 sequences are SQVTM and ANQGSEA. The ends lost 8 bases at V and 6 bases at J; junction bases unmatched: 5. This CDR3 contains 12 residues. CDR3 in DNA: TGCAGCTACCGGGACAGGGGGCGCGAGCAGTACTTC. It specifies CSYRDRGREQYF.

The V gene is TRBV7-2, the J gene TRBJ2-3; tentatively, D is TRBD2 (6 bases). Trimming left V 1 base short and J 0 bases short, with 11 bases between. Germline lookup yields CDR1 SGHTA and CDR2 FQGNSA. This CDR3 region has 16 residues. The CDR3 region has the DNA TGTGCCAGCAGCTTAGGTCTAGCGCCTAGCACAGATACGCAGTATTTT. This codes for CASSLGLAPSTDTQYF.

The rearrangement links TRBV6-1 to TRBJ1-5, with D uncertain. Trimming removed 3 bases from V and 0 bases from J, with 12 bases in between. Germline assignment: CDR1 MNHNS and CDR2 SASEGT. The CDR3 sequence is 16 residues long. This CDR3 reads CASSERSLYSNQPQHF. The CDR3 DNA follows: TGTGCCAGCAGTGAGCGGAGCCTATATAGCAATCAGCCCCAGCATTTT.

This chain connects TRBV4-1 to TRBJ2-5; D call uncertain. Germline V lookup: CDR1 MGHRA, CDR2 YSYEKL. The CDR3 has 12 amino acids. V was cut by 2 bases and J by 4 bases, with 5 bases left in between. Here the CDR3 DNA reads TGCGCCAGCAGCCAAACCGGAGAGACCCAGTACTTC. It specifies CASSQTGETQYF.

This chain uses TRBV28 with TRBJ2-3, with a weak D call TRBD1 (7 bases). The CDR3 spans 15 residues. Germline V CDR1 and CDR2: MDHEN, SYDVKM. Trimming cost V 7 bases and J 2 bases, with 16 bases left between them. CDR3 DNA sequence: TGTGCCAGCACCTCTGCAGGGGGGTTCACAGATACGCAGTATTTT. This codes for CASTSAGGFTDTQYF.

The rearrangement links TRBV27 to TRBJ2-1; TRBD2 matches 10 bases. The V gene's germline CDR1 is MNHEY and CDR2 SMNVEV (reference sequence). The CDR3 consists of 16 residues. With 5 bases clipped from V and 7 bases from J, the junction kept 11 bases outside the gene matches. The CDR3 DNA is TGTGCCAGCAGTCCCCCACTAGCGGGAAAGGAAAATGAGCAGTTCTTC. This translates into CASSPPLAGKENEQFF.

The chain employs TRBV6-4 and TRBJ1-1, with D hard to call. Germline V gives CDR1 MRHNA, CDR2 SNTAGT. This CDR3 region has 11 residues. V was shortened by 7 bases and J by 4 bases, with 7 bases between the two germline ends. In DNA form, the CDR3 reads TGTGCCAGCAAGGAGGGCACTGAAGCTTTCTTT. Protein product: CASKEGTEAFF.

The chain uses TRBV28 and TRBJ1-5, with D unresolved. This CDR3 has 13 amino acids. Germline loops: CDR1 MDHEN, CDR2 SYDVKM. V was shortened by 10 bases and J by 3 bases, with 13 bases between the two germline ends. The CDR3 here is CATIARPNQPQHF. DNA of the CDR3: TGTGCCACCATAGCACGGCCCAATCAGCCCCAGCATTTT.

The chain employs TRBV7-2 and TRBJ2-2; perhaps TRBD2 as D (5 bases). Germline V gene data show CDR1 as SGHTA and CDR2 as FQGNSA. This CDR3 contains 14 residues. V lost 3 bases and J lost 2, with 7 bases in between. The CDR3 protein is CASSLTINTGELFF. The CDR3 DNA follows: TGTGCCAGCAGCTTGACTATCAACACCGGGGAGCTGTTTTTT.

CDR3 sequence reads: CASSGLSGRAEEQYF. CDR3 nucleotide sequence: TGTGCCAGCAGTGGTCTTAGCGGGAGGGCGGAAGAGCAGTACTTC. V usage is TRBV28 and J usage is TRBJ2-7, with 11 bases lining up with TRBD2. Germline V gene lookup returns CDR1 MDHEN and CDR2 SYDVKM. The CDR3 loop spans 15 amino acids. V lost 5 bases and J lost 7; bases outside the gene matches: 10.

J is TRBJ1-1 and V is TRBV28; D is undetermined. V was cut by 7 bases and J by 1 base, with 13 bases left in between. The CDR3 is 14 residues long. The V gene's germline CDR1 is MDHEN and CDR2 SYDVKM. The CDR3 protein is CASNPPTPNTEAFF. CDR3 nucleotides: TGTGCCAGCAATCCCCCGACACCGAACACTGAAGCTTTCTTT.

This clone was recorded only once. This chain connects TRBV7-6 to TRBJ2-7, with D tentatively TRBD2 (6 bases). Germline V gene lookup returns CDR1 SGHVS and CDR2 FNYEAQ. Trimming removed 0 bases from V and 3 bases from J, with 9 bases in between. CDR3 length equals 14 residues. The CDR3 loop reads CASSLARGSYEQYF. CDR3 bases: TGTGCCAGCAGCTTAGCGCGGGGCAGCTACGAGCAGTACTTC. Using reference TRBV7-6 and TRBJ2-7 for the parts outside the CDR3, the full variable domain is GAGVSQSPRYKVTKRGQDVALRCDPISGHVSLYWYRQALGQGPEFLTYFNYEAQQDKSGLPNDRFSAERPEGSISTLTIQRTEQRDSAMYRCASSLARGSYEQYFGPGTRLTVT.

This chain uses TRBV11-3 with TRBJ2-1, with 12 positions matching TRBD2. This CDR3 spans 15 amino acids. The V gene's germline CDR1 is SGHNT and CDR2 YENEEA. Trimming removed 5 bases from V and 7 bases from J; junction bases left unmatched: 6. In nucleotides, the CDR3 is TGTGCCAGCAGCCCGACTAGCGGGAGACTGAATGAGCAGTTCTTC. It specifies CASSPTSGRLNEQFF. Based on the CDR3 plus reference TRBV11-3 and TRBJ2-1, the full variable domain is EAGVVQSPRYKIIEKKQPVAFWCNPISGHNTLYWYLQNLGQGPELLIRYENEEAVDDSQLPKDRFSAERLKGVDSTLKIQPAELGDSAVYLCASSPTSGRLNEQFFGPGTRLTVL.

V is TRBV7-9 and J is TRBJ2-6; 7 nucleotides align to TRBD1. Unmatched junction bases numbered 13, after V lost 5 bases and J lost 0 bases. This CDR3 contains 19 residues. CDR1 and CDR2 from the germline V gene are SEHNR and FQNEAQ (reference sequence). CDR3 loop: CASSPWKGAALSGANVLTF. Written as DNA, the CDR3 is TGTGCCAGCAGCCCATGGAAGGGGGCTGCTCTCTCTGGGGCCAACGTCCTGACTTTC.

V is TRBV7-9 and J is TRBJ2-7; D perhaps matches TRBD2 (5 bases). Germline-derived CDR1 and CDR2 are SEHNR and FQNEAQ (reference sequence). This CDR3 contains 16 residues. Trimming took 1 base from V and 2 from J, leaving 15 bases between them. The CDR3 DNA reads as TGTGCCAGCAGCTTAGGGCGGACGACTAATACCTACGAGCAGTACTTC. This encodes CASSLGRTTNTYEQYF. The variable domain in full, with the rest retrieved from reference TRBV7-9 and TRBJ2-7, is DTGVSQNPRHKITKRGQNVTFRCDPISEHNRLYWYRQTLGQGPEFLTYFQNEAQLEKSRLLSDRFSAERPKGSFSTLEIQRTEQGDSAMYLCASSLGRTTNTYEQYFGPGTRLTVT.

The chain couples TRBV28 to TRBJ1-1; possibly TRBD1 for D (6 bases). The CDR3 runs 12 residues. Germline assignment: CDR1 MDHEN and CDR2 SYDVKM. Trimming pared 4 bases from V and 10 bases from J, leaving 13 bases between. The CDR3 region has the DNA TGTGCCAGCAGTTCATCAGGGGAGGGAGCTTTCTTT. As protein: CASSSSGEGAFF.

This chain links TRBV6-5 with TRBJ2-1; 9 nucleotides agree with TRBD2. The CDR3 is made up of 15 amino acids. Germline V CDR1 and CDR2: MNHEY, SVGAGI. The trim removed 4 bases at V and 1 base at J, leaving 2 bases unmatched. In nucleotides, the CDR3 is TGTGCCAGCAGTTCAGCGGGAGGTTCCTACAATGAGCAGTTCTTC. Encoded protein: CASSSAGGSYNEQFF.

For this clone: Other DNA sequences in this specimen translate into the identical CDR3. This chain joins TRBV19 and TRBJ2-1; 8 positions match TRBD1. The CDR3 runs to 14 residues. CDR1 is LNHDA, CDR2 SQIVND, per germline (reference sequence). J gave up 0 bases and V 6 bases, and 1 base lay outside the gene matches. CDR3 amino acids: CASRTGGSYNEQFF. The CDR3 DNA follows: TGTGCCAGTAGAACAGGGGGCTCCTACAATGAGCAGTTCTTC.

The CDR3 loop is CASSLSAGAGNNEKLFF. The CDR3 DNA reads as TGCGCCAGCAGCTTGTCGGCAGGGGCCGGCAACAATGAAAAACTGTTTTTT. The chain couples TRBV5-1 to TRBJ1-4; D possibly corresponds to TRBD1 (6 bases). V lost 1 base, J lost 5 bases, and 18 bases lay in between. Germline V gene lookup returns CDR1 SGHRS and CDR2 YFSETQ. The CDR3 totals 17 residues.